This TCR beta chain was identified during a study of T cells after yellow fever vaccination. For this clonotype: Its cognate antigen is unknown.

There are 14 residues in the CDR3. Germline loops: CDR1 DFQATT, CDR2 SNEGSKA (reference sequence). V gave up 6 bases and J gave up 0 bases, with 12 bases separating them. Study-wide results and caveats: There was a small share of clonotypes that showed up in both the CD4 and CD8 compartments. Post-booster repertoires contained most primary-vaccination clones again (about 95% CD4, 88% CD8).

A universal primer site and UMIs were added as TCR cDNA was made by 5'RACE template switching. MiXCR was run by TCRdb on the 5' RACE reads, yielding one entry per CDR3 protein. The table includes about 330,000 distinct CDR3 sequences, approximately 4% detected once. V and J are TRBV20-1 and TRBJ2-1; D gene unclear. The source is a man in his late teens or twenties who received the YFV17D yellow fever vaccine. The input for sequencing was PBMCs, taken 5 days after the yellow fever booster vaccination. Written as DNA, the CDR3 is TGCAGTGCGAAGGGCGATTTCTCCTACAATGAGCAGTTCTTC. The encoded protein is CSAKGDFSYNEQFF.